The rows below give T cell receptor beta chains drawn from one sample of a study of shared clonotypes between healthy human individuals. Data came from immunoSEQ multiplex PCR; TCRdb stores just in-frame clones and leaves some out. Here the sample spans about 2.1 million clones, around 93% being singletons. The specimen sequenced was naive CD8+ T cells from PBMCs. These receptors were taken from a man between 18 and 29 years old in good health. Some clones in this sample may be carry-over from other donors' samples. Both conserved end residues are part of each CDR3. A D gene is named only where the DNA matches it firmly. Clone size, where shown, is once, few, many, or a class for clones that have expanded.

clone_size	d_call	j_call	v_call	cdr3_aa	cdr3_nt
NA	TRBD2	TRBJ2-7	TRBV2	CASRPGGSEQYF	TGTGCCAGCAGACCGGGGGGGAGCGAGCAGTACTTC
NA	TRBD1	TRBJ2-1	TRBV6-1	CASSEGTGNEQFF	TGTGCCAGCAGTGAAGGGACAGGTAATGAGCAGTTCTTC
NA	TRBD2	TRBJ2-2	TRBV27	CASSLRTSGRYTGELFF	TGTGCCAGCAGTCTGAGGACTAGCGGGAGATACACCGGGGAGCTGTTTTTT
NA	TRBD1	TRBJ1-1	TRBV25-1	CASRPTGARTEAFF	TGTGCCAGCAGACCGACAGGGGCGAGAACTGAAGCTTTCTTT
NA	TRBD2	TRBJ2-7	TRBV27	CASSAIGVAGLYEQYF	TGTGCCAGCAGTGCTATCGGGGTAGCGGGACTTTACGAGCAGTACTTC
few	NA	TRBJ1-5	TRBV4-1	CASSRQGGTVSNQPQHF	TGCGCCAGCAGCCGCCAAGGGGGTACAGTCAGCAATCAGCCCCAGCATTTT
NA	NA	TRBJ2-1	TRBV7-9	CASSLSREQFF	TGTGCCAGCAGCTTATCTAGAGAGCAGTTCTTC
NA	NA	TRBJ2-5	TRBV10-3	CAISESRGQETQYF	TGTGCCATCAGTGAATCCCGGGGGCAAGAGACCCAGTACTTC
NA	NA	TRBJ2-7	TRBV5-4	CASSLNSYEQYF	TGTGCCAGCAGCTTGAACTCCTACGAGCAGTACTTC
NA	TRBD2	TRBJ2-3	TRBV5-8	CASSLVRGVADTQYF	TGTGCCAGCAGCCTGGTACGGGGGGTCGCAGATACGCAGTATTTT
NA	TRBD2	TRBJ2-1	TRBV28	CASSSERTSGRHNEQFF	TGTGCCAGCAGTTCGGAGCGGACTAGCGGGAGACACAATGAGCAGTTCTTC
few	TRBD1	TRBJ1-1	TRBV7-9	CASSLETGRGTEAFF	TGTGCCAGCAGCTTAGAGACAGGGCGGGGGACTGAAGCTTTCTTT
NA	TRBD2	TRBJ2-1	TRBV5-6	CASSLEAGVWYNEQFF	TGTGCCAGCAGCTTGGAAGCGGGAGTTTGGTACAATGAGCAGTTCTTC
NA	NA	TRBJ2-4	TRBV18	CASSPPKHLSSIQYF	TGTGCCAGCTCACCACCGAAACATCTGTCGAGCATTCAGTACTTC
NA	TRBD2	TRBJ2-2	TRBV4-2	CASSQVGGTGELFF	TGTGCCAGCAGCCAGGTGGGGGGGACCGGGGAGCTGTTTTTT
NA	NA	TRBJ2-7	TRBV6-1	CASIGTIYEQYF	TGTGCCAGCATTGGCACCATCTACGAGCAGTACTTC
NA	TRBD1	TRBJ2-3	TRBV7-3	CASSWTGENTQYF	TGTGCCAGCAGTTGGACAGGGGAGAATACGCAGTATTTT
NA	NA	TRBJ1-2	TRBV5-1	CASTKAVGTLANYGYTF	TGCGCCAGCACCAAGGCAGTCGGGACACTAGCAAACTATGGCTACACCTTC
NA	NA	TRBJ2-5	TRBV9	CASSPAPLVGTQYF	TGTGCCAGCAGCCCAGCGCCCTTGGTGGGAACCCAGTACTTC
NA	TRBD2	TRBJ2-7	TRBV7-6	CASSPNGLVQYF	TGTGCCAGCAGCCCGAATGGACTAGTGCAGTACTTC
NA	NA	TRBJ2-7	TRBV27	CASSTGTETYEQYF	TGTGCCAGCAGTACCGGGACTGAGACCTACGAGCAGTACTTC
NA	TRBD1	TRBJ1-3	TRBV5-1	CASSQTGQGGNTIYF	TGCGCCAGCAGCCAGACAGGGCAGGGGGGAAACACCATATATTTT
NA	NA	TRBJ2-3	TRBV29-1	CSAMGSRRGDTQYF	TGCAGCGCCATGGGCTCACGCCGGGGAGATACGCAGTATTTT
NA	NA	TRBJ2-2	TRBV7-9	CASSPGRTGELFF	TGTGCCAGCAGCCCCGGTCGTACCGGGGAGCTGTTTTTT
once	NA	TRBJ2-3	TRBV5-6	CASSLGGPDTQYF	TGTGCCAGCAGCTTGGGAGGACCAGATACGCAGTATTTT
NA	NA	TRBJ1-2	TRBV5-1	CASSASAKPDANYGYTF	TGCGCCAGCAGCGCCTCGGCCAAGCCGGACGCTAACTATGGCTACACCTTC
NA	NA	TRBJ2-2	TRBV12-5	CASGLGGGELFF	TGTGCTAGTGGTTTGGGCGGCGGGGAGCTGTTTTTT
NA	NA	TRBJ2-7	TRBV14	CASSQVSFSYEQYF	TGTGCCAGCAGCCAAGTAAGCTTTTCCTACGAGCAGTACTTC
NA	NA	TRBJ1-5	TRBV13	CASSSESAQPQHF	TGTGCCAGCAGCTCAGAGAGCGCGCAGCCCCAGCATTTT
NA	NA	TRBJ2-7	TRBV7-8	CASSLAGRYEQYF	TGTGCCAGCAGCTTGGCAGGAAGATACGAGCAGTACTTC
once	NA	TRBJ2-2	TRBV6-6	CASSYWQGFVPGELFF	TGTGCCAGCAGTTACTGGCAGGGGTTCGTCCCCGGGGAGCTGTTTTTT
NA	NA	TRBJ1-5	TRBV19	CASSDFGGPRNQPQHF	TGTGCCAGTAGTGACTTTGGGGGGCCGCGCAATCAGCCCCAGCATTTT
NA	NA	TRBJ1-1	TRBV6-6	CASSWGGTTEAFF	TGTGCCAGCAGTTGGGGGGGTACCACTGAAGCTTTCTTT
NA	NA	TRBJ2-6	TRBV27	CASSLGMRAGANVLTF	TGTGCCAGCAGTTTAGGTATGAGGGCCGGGGCCAACGTCCTGACTTTC
NA	TRBD1	TRBJ2-5	TRBV6-5	CASRRDRGVGETQYF	TGTGCCAGCAGAAGGGACAGGGGGGTAGGAGAGACCCAGTACTTC
few	NA	TRBJ1-5	TRBV4-1	CASSLLTLNQPQHF	TGCGCCAGCAGCCTTTTGACACTGAATCAGCCCCAGCATTTT
NA	NA	TRBJ1-1	TRBV29-1	CSVEGPMNTEAFF	TGCAGCGTTGAAGGACCCATGAACACTGAAGCTTTCTTT
NA	NA	TRBJ2-7	TRBV27	CASSLPGTYEQYF	TGTGCCAGCAGCTTGCCAGGGACCTACGAGCAGTACTTC
NA	NA	TRBJ2-7	TRBV9	CASSVGGYEQYF	TGTGCCAGCAGCGTAGGAGGGTACGAGCAGTACTTC
NA	NA	TRBJ2-5	TRBV5-6	CASSLIMSVQETQYF	TGTGCCAGCAGCTTGATTATGTCGGTTCAAGAGACCCAGTACTTC
NA	TRBD1	TRBJ1-3	TRBV2	CASRGTGAGNTIYF	TGTGCCAGCAGGGGGACAGGGGCAGGAAACACCATATATTTT
NA	NA	TRBJ1-1	TRBV4-1	CASSRLTGSTEAFF	TGCGCCAGCAGCAGATTAACAGGGTCCACTGAAGCTTTCTTT
NA	TRBD1	TRBJ2-3	TRBV27	CASSPTGGMSDTQYF	TGTGCCAGCAGCCCGACAGGGGGCATGTCAGATACGCAGTATTTT
NA	NA	TRBJ1-5	TRBV9	CASSPGNSNQPQHF	TGTGCCAGCAGCCCCGGGAATAGCAATCAGCCCCAGCATTTT
NA	NA	TRBJ2-7	TRBV7-6	CASSLGYNGEQYF	TGTGCCAGCAGCTTAGGGTACAACGGCGAGCAGTACTTC
NA	NA	TRBJ2-1	TRBV5-6	CASSQGSYNEQFF	TGTGCCAGCAGTCAGGGCTCCTACAATGAGCAGTTCTTC
NA	NA	TRBJ2-3	TRBV19	CASSMWRRDTQYF	TGTGCCAGTAGTATGTGGAGACGAGATACGCAGTATTTT
NA	NA	TRBJ1-2	TRBV27	CASSYGQLRVGYTF	TGTGCCAGCAGTTATGGACAGTTACGGGTTGGCTACACCTTC
NA	NA	TRBJ2-6	TRBV14	CASSHRASGANVLTF	TGTGCCAGCAGCCACAGAGCCTCTGGGGCCAACGTCCTGACTTTC
NA	NA	TRBJ1-2	TRBV5-1	CASSSEGGIADGYTF	TGCGCCAGCAGCTCGGAGGGAGGGATAGCGGATGGCTACACCTTC
NA	NA	TRBJ2-5	TRBV28	CASSLSSGLETQYF	TGTGCCAGCAGTTTATCCTCAGGTTTGGAGACCCAGTACTTC
NA	TRBD1	TRBJ2-5	TRBV6-1	CASSGVPTGYQETQYF	TGTGCCAGCAGTGGGGTACCGACAGGGTACCAAGAGACCCAGTACTTC
NA	NA	TRBJ2-3	TRBV2	CASTGTQGRTDTQYF	TGTGCCAGCACCGGGACCCAGGGGCGCACAGATACGCAGTATTTT
NA	TRBD2	TRBJ2-3	TRBV27	CASSPRLAHTQYF	TGTGCCAGCAGTCCCCGACTAGCGCATACGCAGTATTTT
NA	NA	TRBJ2-7	TRBV28	CASSGMKEDSNSYEQYF	TGTGCCAGCAGTGGGATGAAAGAGGACAGCAACTCCTACGAGCAGTACTTC